One and the same sample provided the 21 T cell receptor beta chains below, sequenced in a study of T cell responses to AZD1222 COVID-19 vaccine. Clones were sequenced by immunoSEQ multiplex PCR, and TCRdb holds only the in-frame ones, with some missing. The sample lists over 130,000 clones, 80% to 95% occurring once. The sequencing here drew on peripheral blood, taken 28 days after the second AZD1222 dose. Source of these receptors: an adult who received the AZD1222 COVID-19 vaccine.

The rearrangement links TRBV29-1 to TRBJ2-1; D uncertain. The V and J ends lost 2 bases and 0 bases respectively, with 5 bases between them. The CDR3 covers 13 residues. Germline V CDR1 and CDR2: SQVTM, ANQGSEA. The CDR3 sequence is CSVELSSYNEQFF. For the CDR3, the DNA is TGCAGCGTTGAACTAAGCTCCTACAATGAGCAGTTCTTC.

The chain combines TRBV18 with TRBJ2-1, with D tentatively TRBD2 (6 bases). Deletions cut 7 bases from V and 2 bases from J, with 15 bases between. The CDR3 sequence is 15 residues long. The germline gives CDR1 KGHSH, CDR2 LQKENI. The DNA for the CDR3 is TGTGCCAGCTTCACCGGGACTGCGGCCTACAATGAGCAGTTCTTC. Amino acids: CASFTGTAAYNEQFF.

CDR3 sequence reads: CASSQTGDGNTIYF. CDR3 sequence (DNA): TGTGCCAGCAGCCAGACAGGGGATGGAAACACCATATATTTT. The gene calls are TRBV3-1 (or the pseudogene TRBV3-2) and TRBJ1-3; 8 bases agree with TRBD1. Looked up from germline, CDR1 is LGHDT and CDR2 is YNNKEL (reference sequence). There are 14 residues in the CDR3. Unmatched junction bases numbered 1, after V lost 3 bases and J lost 3 bases.

The genes are TRBV28 and TRBJ1-1; D is perhaps TRBD1 (5 bases). The V and J ends lost 3 bases and 4 bases respectively, with 12 bases between them. Germline CDR1 and CDR2: MDHEN and SYDVKM. The length of the CDR3 is 14 residues. The DNA of the CDR3 is TGTGCCAGCAGTTTCACCAGAGGGGCCACTGAAGCTTTCTTT. This gives the protein CASSFTRGATEAFF.

This clone occurred once. The J gene is TRBJ1-5, the V gene TRBV18; 9 bases are shared with TRBD1. The CDR3 length is 17 residues. V shed 1 base, J shed 4 bases, and the junction held 8 bases outside the gene matches. Germline V gene sequence: CDR1 KGHSH, CDR2 LQKENI. DNA of the CDR3: TGTGCCAGCTCACCACGTATTGGGGACAGGGTTAATCAGCCCCAGCATTTT. Protein: CASSPRIGDRVNQPQHF.

This clone was found once. This chain links TRBV2 with TRBJ1-5; D might be TRBD1 (5 bases). The length of the CDR3 is 15 residues. Germline V CDR1 and CDR2: SNHLY, FYNNEI. Trimming removed 0 bases at V and 6 bases at J, with 12 bases between. CDR3 region: CASSEARGAGQPQHF. Written as DNA, the CDR3 is TGTGCCAGCAGTGAAGCTAGGGGCGCGGGTCAGCCCCAGCATTTT.

This clone has only one observation. The chain recombines TRBV28 with TRBJ2-1; 16 positions match TRBD2. The J segment lost 1 base and the V segment lost 8 bases, leaving 11 bases of the junction unmatched. Germline CDR1 and CDR2: MDHEN and SYDVKM. The CDR3 loop spans 19 amino acids. CDR3 sequence: CASDRLGLAGGRSYNEQFF. Written as DNA, the CDR3 is TGTGCCAGCGACCGCTTGGGACTAGCGGGAGGGAGGTCCTACAATGAGCAGTTCTTC.

DNA for the CDR3: TGTGCCATCAGGCGACTAGCGGGCGGTACAGATACGCAGTATTTT. It is translated as CAIRRLAGGTDTQYF. The chain employs TRBV10-3 and TRBJ2-3, with 10 nucleotides matching TRBD2. The CDR3 is made up of 15 amino acids. From germline, CDR1 is ENHRY and CDR2 SYGVKD. After removal of 6 bases from V and 3 bases from J, the junction contained 6 bases not matched to a gene.

The gene calls are TRBV4-3 and TRBJ1-3, with D unclear. The germline V gene encodes CDR1 LGHNA and CDR2 YSLEER. Trimming shortened V by 0 bases and J by 0 bases, and 12 bases separated the two germline ends. This CDR3 is 17 amino acids long. This CDR3 is CASSQDFGFTSGNTIYF. The CDR3 DNA sequence: TGCGCCAGCAGCCAAGACTTTGGGTTTACCTCTGGAAACACCATATATTTT.

The J gene is TRBJ2-2, the V gene TRBV6-6; TRBD2 matches at 7 bases. Per germline, CDR1 MNHNY and CDR2 SVGAGI (reference sequence). V dropped 5 bases and J dropped 7; count of bases not matched to a gene: 16. This CDR3 spans 17 amino acids. The CDR3 protein is CASSHSGRRENYGELFF. The DNA of the CDR3 is TGTGCCAGCAGTCATTCGGGGCGGCGGGAGAATTACGGGGAGCTGTTTTTT.

The V and J genes are TRBV7-2 and TRBJ2-7; TRBD1 matches at 7 bases. V shed 3 bases, J shed 7 bases, and the junction held 15 bases outside the gene matches. CDR1 is SGHTA, CDR2 FQGNSA, per germline. The CDR3 is 16 amino acids. The chain's CDR3 is CASSFSSLTGLGEQYF. CDR3 nucleotides: TGTGCCAGCAGCTTCTCCTCGCTGACAGGGTTGGGTGAGCAGTACTTC.

This clone was recorded once. The gene calls are TRBV6-5 and TRBJ2-1; no clear D. Per the germline V gene, CDR1 is MNHEY and CDR2 is SVGAGI. CDR3 length: 16 amino acids. V was pared by 0 bases and J by 0 bases, with 9 bases between. CDR3 in DNA: TGTGCCAGCAGTTACTCGGCGACGGTCTCCTACAATGAGCAGTTCTTC. This sequence encodes CASSYSATVSYNEQFF.

This clone has just one count. The chain uses TRBV9 and TRBJ1-2, with unresolved D. The CDR3 is made up of 12 amino acids. V was cut by 0 bases and J by 10 bases, with 10 bases left in between. Germline CDR1 reads SGDLS; CDR2 reads YYNGEE. The CDR3 here is CASSVDGRTYTF. The CDR3 DNA follows: TGTGCCAGCAGCGTAGATGGCAGGACCTACACCTTC.

This chain joins TRBV6-4 and TRBJ2-1; TRBD2 matches 10 bases. Looked up from germline, CDR1 is MRHNA and CDR2 is SNTAGT. V was clipped by 4 bases and J by 9 bases; unmatched bases: 6. The CDR3 sequence is 14 residues long. CDR3 bases: TGTGCCAGCAGTGCCAGCGGGAGGGCCGCTGAGCAGTTCTTC. Residues: CASSASGRAAEQFF.

The V and J genes are TRBV25-1 and TRBJ2-1; 9 bases align to TRBD1. J lost 7 bases, V lost 3 bases, and 4 bases had no gene match. Per germline, CDR1 MGHDK and CDR2 SYGVNS. The length of the CDR3 is 14 residues. DNA of the CDR3: TGTGCCAGCAGTGAGGGGACAGGGCGGAATGAGCAGTTCTTC. Translated: CASSEGTGRNEQFF.

This clone has a single count. CDR3 sequence reads: CASSSHDRTLQPQHF. The CDR3, as DNA: TGTGCCAGCAGTTCCCATGACAGGACCCTGCAGCCCCAGCATTTT. The chain uses TRBV28 and TRBJ1-5, with D tentatively TRBD1 (6 bases). V shed 4 bases and J shed 7 bases, with 17 bases lying between them. The CDR3 length is 15 residues. The germline CDR1 and CDR2 sequences are MDHEN and SYDVKM.

The J gene is TRBJ2-2, the V gene TRBV9; D gene uncertain. The CDR3 totals 16 residues. Germline loops: CDR1 SGDLS, CDR2 YYNGEE. V dropped 0 bases and J dropped 5 bases, with 14 bases sitting between them. DNA for the CDR3: TGTGCCAGCAGCGTAGAGGCTTCCCTCGGGACCGGGGAGCTGTTTTTT. Amino acids: CASSVEASLGTGELFF.

The chain has TRBV7-3 and TRBJ2-3; D may match TRBD1 or TRBD2 (6 bases each). This CDR3 spans 16 amino acids. Trimming pared 2 bases from V and 2 bases from J, leaving 14 bases between. The germline V gene encodes CDR1 SGHTA and CDR2 FQGTGA. CDR3 sequence (DNA): TGTGCCAGCAGCTTAGGTCTTGGGGGGCTCACAGATACGCAGTATTTT. It codes for CASSLGLGGLTDTQYF.

The V call is TRBV2, the J call TRBJ2-5; tentatively, D is TRBD2 (5 bases). Germline V CDR1 and CDR2: SNHLY, FYNNEI. V dropped 6 bases and J dropped 5 bases, with 16 bases sitting between them. The CDR3 runs 14 residues. For the CDR3, the DNA is TGTGCCAGCAGCCCAGAACCTCCGGGGGAGACCCAGTACTTC. Translating gives CASSPEPPGETQYF.

CDR3 DNA sequence: TGTGCCAGCAGTTTATTACAGTATAATTCACCCCTCCACTTT. Protein sequence: CASSLLQYNSPLHF. The genes are TRBV27 and TRBJ1-6; D remains unclear. Germline V gene sequence: CDR1 MNHEY, CDR2 SMNVEV (reference sequence). The V gene lost 1 base and the J gene lost 4 bases, with 5 bases spanning the gap. CDR3 length equals 14 residues.

This sequence joins TRBV7-2 and TRBJ1-2; no clear D gene. This CDR3 contains 13 residues. Germline-derived CDR1 and CDR2 are SGHTA and FQGNSA. V was cut by 5 bases and J by 4 bases, with 11 bases left in between. CDR3 loop: CASSPTRFYGYTF. CDR3 nucleotides: TGTGCCAGCAGCCCGACCCGTTTCTATGGCTACACCTTC.